This T cell receptor beta chain was recorded in a study of T cells in localized non-small cell lung cancer. The assay was immunoSEQ multiplex PCR, and TCRdb's table has in-frame clones only and misses some. There are some 21,000 clones in the sample; just over 90% occur only once, and about 4% lies in the top ten. V dropped 6 bases and J dropped 2; count of bases not matched to a gene: 3. The CDR3 loop spans 13 amino acids. CDR1 and CDR2 (germline): SQVTM, ANQGSEA. Study outcomes and limitations: It remains possible that heterogeneity exists, since only one tumor region was sequenced. For the top 100 tumor clones, a median roughly 56 also appeared in adjacent lung.

As concerns this clone: Its antigen remains unknown.

The sample in question was peripheral blood, obtained before any cancer treatment. This sequence was found in a male donor at least 60 years old with stage I squamous cell lung carcinoma. The V gene is TRBV29-1, the J gene TRBJ2-5, with 10 bases that match TRBD2. As DNA, the CDR3 is TGCAGCGTCAGCGGGAGGGGGCAAGAGACCCAGTACTTC. It yields the protein CSVSGRGQETQYF.